The 19 T cell receptor beta chains given below trace back to one sample, sequenced in a study of T-cell memory formation after mild COVID-19. MiXCR, applied by TCRdb to the 5' RACE reads, yields one record per CDR3 protein. The sample yields fewer than 650,000 distinct CDR3 sequences, about a fifth seen once. Sequencing input: PBMCs or a T cell subset sorted from them (not recorded which). These receptors all come from an adult woman who had mild COVID-19 (a few samples of this study predate the infection). Cell type and time point are not known.

This chain uses TRBV6-1 with TRBJ2-7; D remains ambiguous. Germline assignment: CDR1 MNHNS and CDR2 SASEGT. The CDR3 has 15 residues. V lost 0 bases and J 7 bases, leaving 16 bases between the germline ends. CDR3 bases: TGTGCCAGCAGTGAAGCGGTACTGATAGTGGGAGAGCAGTACTTC. The encoded protein is CASSEAVLIVGEQYF.

V and J are TRBV5-1 and TRBJ1-4, with a possible D match to TRBD1 (5 bases). Germline lookup yields CDR1 SGHRS and CDR2 YFSETQ. With 3 bases removed from V and 6 bases from J, the gap between germline ends came to 12 bases. The CDR3 extends over 14 amino acids. The CDR3 region is CASSSGRADEKLFF. In nucleotides, the CDR3 is TGCGCCAGCAGCTCCGGCAGGGCCGATGAAAAACTGTTTTTT.

The chain has TRBV2 and TRBJ2-7, with D unclear. CDR1 SNHLY and CDR2 FYNNEI come from the germline V gene. V dropped 8 bases and J dropped 5 bases, with 10 bases sitting between them. This CDR3 is 11 amino acids long. The chain's CDR3 is CASGWNDEQYF. As DNA, the CDR3 is TGTGCCAGCGGATGGAATGACGAGCAGTACTTC.

This clonotype has just a few counts. The genes are TRBV7-9 and TRBJ2-5; 7 bases agree with TRBD1. Germline-derived CDR1 and CDR2 are SEHNR and FQNEAQ (reference sequence). Trimming cost V 5 bases and J 0 bases; bases outside gene matches: 0. CDR3 size: 13 residues. The CDR3 is CASSGTDQETQYF. The DNA of the CDR3 is TGTGCCAGCAGCGGGACAGACCAAGAGACCCAGTACTTC.

The V and J genes are TRBV6-5 and TRBJ2-3; 13 bases fit TRBD2. J lost 2 bases, V lost 6 bases, and 5 bases had no gene match. The CDR3 consists of 16 residues. In germline, CDR1 is MNHEY, CDR2 SVGAGI. The CDR3 DNA reads TGTGCCAGCAGCCAGACTAGCGGGAGGATCACAGATACGCAGTATTTT. Its translation is CASSQTSGRITDTQYF.

The table lists this clonotype with a few counts. The chain employs TRBV7-8 and TRBJ1-2; tentative D call: TRBD1 (5 bases). Germline values: CDR1 SGHVS, CDR2 FQNEAQ. There are 15 residues in the CDR3. V lost 5 bases and J lost 4, with 17 bases in between. The CDR3 coding sequence is TGTGCCAGCAGCGCAAGTGGGGCCAGTTTCTATGGCTACACCTTC. It is translated as CASSASGASFYGYTF. Based on the CDR3 plus reference TRBV7-8 and TRBJ1-2, the full variable domain is GAGVSQSPRYKVAKRGQDVALRCDPISGHVSLFWYQQALGQGPEFLTYFQNEAQLDKSGLPSDRFFAERPEGSVSTLKIQRTQQEDSAVYLCASSASGASFYGYTFGSGTRLTVV.

This chain links TRBV7-2 with TRBJ2-5, with 9 nucleotides matching TRBD2. CDR1 is SGHTA and CDR2 is FQGNSA in the germline V gene. There are 16 residues in the CDR3. Trimming took 2 bases from V and 5 from J; bases not matched to a gene: 9. CDR3 sequence (DNA): TGTGCCAGCAGCTTAACCCGTAGCGGGAGACGGGAGACCCAGTACTTC. Translated, it gives CASSLTRSGRRETQYF.

This chain uses TRBV20-1 with TRBJ2-5; no clear D gene. CDR1 and CDR2 (germline): DFQATT, SNEGSKA (reference sequence). This CDR3 contains 11 residues. V was trimmed by 3 bases and J by 3 bases, leaving 5 bases between them. This CDR3 reads CSARSEETQYF. The CDR3 region has the DNA TGCAGTGCTAGGTCGGAAGAGACCCAGTACTTC.

This clonotype was seen only a few times. The chain couples TRBV7-6 to TRBJ2-7; D is possibly TRBD1 or TRBD2 (5 bases each). The CDR3 extends over 13 amino acids. Germline CDR1 reads SGHVS; CDR2 reads FNYEAQ. V lost 4 bases to trimming and J lost 4 bases, with 11 bases between them. The CDR3 reads CASSSGEGYEQYF. Here the CDR3 DNA reads TGTGCCAGCAGCTCAGGAGAGGGGTACGAGCAGTACTTC.

With regard to this clonotype: This may stem from a read error, because a much larger clone lies one nucleotide away. This rearrangement joins TRBV12-3 or TRBV12-4 to TRBJ1-5; D is possibly TRBD1 (5 bases). The CDR3 is made up of 12 amino acids. V lost 2 bases and J 6 bases, leaving 5 bases between the germline ends. As DNA, the CDR3 is TGTGCCAGCAGTTTAAGGGGTCAGCCCCAGCATTTT. Amino acid sequence: CASSLRGQPQHF.

This chain joins TRBV7-9 and TRBJ2-1; either TRBD1 or TRBD2 may supply D (5 bases each). The germline V gene encodes CDR1 SEHNR and CDR2 FQNEAQ (reference sequence). The CDR3 contains 12 residues. V was trimmed by 6 bases and J by 15 bases, leaving 18 bases between them. The CDR3: CASSSGRHHGFF. The DNA for the CDR3 is TGTGCCAGCAGTTCAGGGAGACACCATGGGTTCTTC. The full variable domain, in which reference TRBV7-9 and TRBJ2-1 provide the parts outside the CDR3, is DTGVSQNPRHKITKRGQNVTFRCDPISEHNRLYWYRQTLGQGPEFLTYFQNEAQLEKSRLLSDRFSAERPKGSFSTLEIQRTEQGDSAMYLCASSSGRHHGFFGPGTRLTVL.

This clonotype was seen only a few times. The chain links TRBV6-5 to TRBJ2-2, with unresolved D. Germline CDR1 MNHEY, CDR2 SVGAGI. Deletions cut 0 bases from V and 6 bases from J, with 17 bases between. This CDR3 is built from 17 residues. This CDR3 reads CASSYSHSSRFAGELFF. Written as DNA, the CDR3 is TGTGCCAGCAGTTACTCTCACTCCTCACGTTTCGCCGGGGAGCTGTTTTTT.

V usage is TRBV5-1 and J usage is TRBJ1-1; no reliable D call. The germline V gene has CDR1 SGHRS and CDR2 YFSETQ. There are 14 residues in the CDR3. Trimming took off 0 bases at V and 1 base at J, with 7 bases between the two ends. In nucleotides, the CDR3 is TGCGCCAGCAGCTTGGACAATCGGAACACTGAAGCTTTCTTT. This codes for CASSLDNRNTEAFF.

This clonotype appeared a few times. This rearrangement joins TRBV4-2 to TRBJ2-3; D may match TRBD1 or TRBD2 (5 bases each). Germline CDR1 LGHNA, CDR2 YNFKEQ. V was clipped by 1 base and J by 2 bases, with 13 bases between them. The CDR3 totals 16 residues. The CDR3 protein is CASSQADSGTTDTQYF. Here the CDR3 DNA reads TGTGCCAGCAGCCAAGCCGACAGTGGGACCACAGATACGCAGTATTTT.

This chain links TRBV6-5 with TRBJ2-7, with 11 bases lining up with TRBD2. J gave up 3 bases and V 6 bases, and 4 bases lay outside the gene matches. Germline-derived CDR1 and CDR2 are MNHEY and SVGAGI. This CDR3 comprises 14 residues. The CDR3 DNA sequence: TGTGCCAGCAGGGAACTAGCGGGGGTCTACGAGCAGTACTTC. It encodes CASRELAGVYEQYF.

This clonotype was counted a single time. This rearrangement joins TRBV12-3 or TRBV12-4 to TRBJ1-1; 7 bases match TRBD1. V lost 4 bases, J lost 5 bases, and 10 bases stayed unmatched. The CDR3 length is 15 residues. CDR3 nucleotide sequence: TGTGCCAGCAGTTCAAGCTATACAGGGGCTACTGAAGCTTTCTTT. Protein sequence: CASSSSYTGATEAFF.

V gene TRBV7-3 combines with J gene TRBJ1-2, with D perhaps TRBD1 (6 bases). Germline V gene data show CDR1 as SGHTA and CDR2 as FQGTGA. The CDR3 consists of 14 residues. The germline V and J ends were trimmed by 5 bases and 5 bases, with 15 bases remaining between them. CDR3 region: CASSPNRERYGYTF. DNA for the CDR3: TGTGCCAGCAGCCCCAACAGGGAGCGGTATGGCTACACCTTC.

This clonotype was observed a handful of times. The genes are TRBV20-1 and TRBJ2-7; 10 bases agree with TRBD2. J gave up 7 bases and V 6 bases, and 9 bases lay outside the gene matches. The CDR3 contains 13 residues. Germline V CDR1 and CDR2: DFQATT, SNEGSKA (reference sequence). The CDR3 loop reads CSASGTSEREQYF. The DNA of the CDR3 is TGCAGTGCATCCGGGACTAGCGAGCGGGAGCAGTACTTC.

This clonotype showed up just a few times. The chain is built from TRBV5-1 and TRBJ2-1; 7 nucleotides align to TRBD1. V lost 0 bases to trimming and J lost 4 bases; unmatched junction nucleotides: 7. Germline loops: CDR1 SGHRS, CDR2 YFSETQ. The CDR3 has 16 residues. The CDR3 DNA is TGCGCCAGCAGCTTGGTACAGGGGCTGAAATACAATGAGCAGTTCTTC. This gives the protein CASSLVQGLKYNEQFF.